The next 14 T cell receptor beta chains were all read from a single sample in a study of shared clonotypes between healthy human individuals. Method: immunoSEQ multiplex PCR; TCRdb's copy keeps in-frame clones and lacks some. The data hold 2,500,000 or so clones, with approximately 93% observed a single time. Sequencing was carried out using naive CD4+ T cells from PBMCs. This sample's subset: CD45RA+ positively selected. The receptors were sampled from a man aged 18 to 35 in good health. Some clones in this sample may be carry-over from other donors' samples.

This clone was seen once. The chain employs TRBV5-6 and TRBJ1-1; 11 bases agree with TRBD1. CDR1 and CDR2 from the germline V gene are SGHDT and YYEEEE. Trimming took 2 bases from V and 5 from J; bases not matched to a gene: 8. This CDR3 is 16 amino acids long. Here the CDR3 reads CASSLRSGTGGTEAFF. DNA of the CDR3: TGTGCCAGCAGCTTAAGGTCTGGGACAGGGGGAACTGAAGCTTTCTTT.

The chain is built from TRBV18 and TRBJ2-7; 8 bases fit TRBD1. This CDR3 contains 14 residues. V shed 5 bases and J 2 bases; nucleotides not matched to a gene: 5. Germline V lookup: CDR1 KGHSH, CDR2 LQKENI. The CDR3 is CASSTGTGPYEQYF. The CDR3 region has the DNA TGTGCCAGCTCAACCGGGACAGGCCCCTACGAGCAGTACTTC. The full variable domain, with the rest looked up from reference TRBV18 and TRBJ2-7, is NAGVMQNPRHLVRRRGQEARLRCSPMKGHSHVYWYRQLPEEGLKFMVYLQKENIIDESGMPKERFSAEFPKEGPSILRIQQVVRGDSAAYFCASSTGTGPYEQYFGPGTRLTVT.

The CDR3 sequence is CASSRVVEEKQYF. The DNA of the CDR3 is TGTGCCAGCAGCCGAGTCGTTGAGGAGAAGCAGTACTTC. The V and J genes are TRBV6-5 and TRBJ2-7; D ambiguous. CDR1 MNHEY and CDR2 SVGAGI come from the germline V gene. This CDR3 region has 13 residues. With 6 bases removed from V and 8 bases from J, the gap between germline ends came to 17 bases.

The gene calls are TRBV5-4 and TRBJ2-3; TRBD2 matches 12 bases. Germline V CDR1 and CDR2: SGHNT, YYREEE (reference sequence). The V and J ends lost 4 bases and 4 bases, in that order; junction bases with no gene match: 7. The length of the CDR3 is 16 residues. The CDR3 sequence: CASSPTSGRSSDTQYF. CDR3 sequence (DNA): TGTGCCAGCAGCCCGACTAGCGGGAGATCTTCAGATACGCAGTATTTT.

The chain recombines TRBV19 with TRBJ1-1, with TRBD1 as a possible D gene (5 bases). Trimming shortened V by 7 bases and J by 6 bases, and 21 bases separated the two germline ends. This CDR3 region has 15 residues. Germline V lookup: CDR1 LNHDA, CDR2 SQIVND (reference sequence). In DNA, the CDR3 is TGTGCCAGTAAGGTAAGCAGCCGGGGCGGAGCTGAAGCTTTCTTT. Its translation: CASKVSSRGGAEAFF.

The DNA of the CDR3 is TGTGCCAGCTCACCAGTCTCGGGTGACCACGAGCAGTACTTC. Amino acid sequence: CASSPVSGDHEQYF. The chain couples TRBV18 to TRBJ2-7; D is uncertain. Germline V gene lookup returns CDR1 KGHSH and CDR2 LQKENI. The CDR3 is 14 residues long. V was trimmed by 2 bases and J by 5 bases, leaving 13 bases between them. Supplemented by reference TRBV18 and TRBJ2-7, the full variable domain reads NAGVMQNPRHLVRRRGQEARLRCSPMKGHSHVYWYRQLPEEGLKFMVYLQKENIIDESGMPKERFSAEFPKEGPSILRIQQVVRGDSAAYFCASSPVSGDHEQYFGPGTRLTVT.

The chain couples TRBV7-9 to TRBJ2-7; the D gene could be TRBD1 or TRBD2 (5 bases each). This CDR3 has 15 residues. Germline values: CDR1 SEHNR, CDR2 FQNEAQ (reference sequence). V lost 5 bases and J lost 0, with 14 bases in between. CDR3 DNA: TGTGCCAGCAGCATCGGGGCGTCTATCTCCTACGAGCAGTACTTC. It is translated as CASSIGASISYEQYF.

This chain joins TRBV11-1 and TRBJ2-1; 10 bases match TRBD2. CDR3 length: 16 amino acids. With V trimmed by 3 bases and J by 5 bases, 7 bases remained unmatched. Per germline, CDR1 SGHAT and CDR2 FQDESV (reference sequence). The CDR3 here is CASSFLGLAEHNEQFF. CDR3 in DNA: TGTGCCAGCAGCTTCCTTGGACTAGCGGAGCACAATGAGCAGTTCTTC.

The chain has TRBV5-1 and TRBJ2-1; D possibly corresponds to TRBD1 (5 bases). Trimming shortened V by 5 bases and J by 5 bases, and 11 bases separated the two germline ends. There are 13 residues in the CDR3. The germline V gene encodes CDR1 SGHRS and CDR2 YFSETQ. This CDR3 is CASSPGRNNEQFF. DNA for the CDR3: TGCGCCAGCAGTCCAGGGCGGAACAATGAGCAGTTCTTC. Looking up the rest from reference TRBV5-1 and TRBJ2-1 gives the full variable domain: KAGVTQTPRYLIKTRGQQVTLSCSPISGHRSVSWYQQTPGQGLQFLFEYFSETQRNKGNFPGRFSGRQFSNSRSEMNVSTLELGDSALYLCASSPGRNNEQFFGPGTRLTVL.

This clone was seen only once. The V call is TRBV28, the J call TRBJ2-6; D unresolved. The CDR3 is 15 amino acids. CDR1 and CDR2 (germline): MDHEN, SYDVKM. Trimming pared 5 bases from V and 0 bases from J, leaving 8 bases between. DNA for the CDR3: TGTGCCAGCAGTAGGTCTAGCTCTGGGGCCAACGTCCTGACTTTC. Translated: CASSRSSSGANVLTF.

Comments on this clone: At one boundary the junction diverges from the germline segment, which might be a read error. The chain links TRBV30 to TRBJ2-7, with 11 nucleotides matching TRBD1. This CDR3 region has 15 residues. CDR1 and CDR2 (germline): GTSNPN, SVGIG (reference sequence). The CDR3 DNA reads TGTGCCGGGAGTGCTTCGGGACAGGGGGGGAAGGAGCAGTACTTC. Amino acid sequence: CAGSASGQGGKEQYF.

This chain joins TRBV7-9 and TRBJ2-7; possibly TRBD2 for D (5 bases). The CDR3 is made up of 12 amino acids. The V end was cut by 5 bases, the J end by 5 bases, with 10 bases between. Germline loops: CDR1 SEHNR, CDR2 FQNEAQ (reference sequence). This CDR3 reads CASSLFGDEQYF. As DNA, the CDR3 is TGTGCCAGCAGCCTATTCGGGGACGAGCAGTACTTC.

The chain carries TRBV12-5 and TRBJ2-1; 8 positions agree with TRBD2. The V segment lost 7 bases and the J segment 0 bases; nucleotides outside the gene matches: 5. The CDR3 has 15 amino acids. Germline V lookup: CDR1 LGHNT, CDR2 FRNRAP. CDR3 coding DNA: TGTGCTAGTGCCTCGGGGGGGAACTCCTACAATGAGCAGTTCTTC. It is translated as CASASGGNSYNEQFF. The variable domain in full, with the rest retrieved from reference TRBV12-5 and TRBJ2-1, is DARVTQTPRHKVTEMGQEVTMRCQPILGHNTVFWYRQTMMQGLELLAYFRNRAPLDDSGMPKDRFSAEMPDATLATLKIQPSEPRDSAVYFCASASGGNSYNEQFFGPGTRLTVL.

The CDR3 sequence: CASSVGGQGPGADTQYF. CDR3 in DNA: TGTGCCAGCAGCGTAGGGGGACAGGGCCCTGGTGCAGATACGCAGTATTTT. The genes are TRBV9 and TRBJ2-3; 9 bases map to TRBD1. The CDR3 extends over 17 amino acids. The V and J ends lost 0 bases and 4 bases, in that order; junction bases with no gene match: 9. The germline gives CDR1 SGDLS, CDR2 YYNGEE.